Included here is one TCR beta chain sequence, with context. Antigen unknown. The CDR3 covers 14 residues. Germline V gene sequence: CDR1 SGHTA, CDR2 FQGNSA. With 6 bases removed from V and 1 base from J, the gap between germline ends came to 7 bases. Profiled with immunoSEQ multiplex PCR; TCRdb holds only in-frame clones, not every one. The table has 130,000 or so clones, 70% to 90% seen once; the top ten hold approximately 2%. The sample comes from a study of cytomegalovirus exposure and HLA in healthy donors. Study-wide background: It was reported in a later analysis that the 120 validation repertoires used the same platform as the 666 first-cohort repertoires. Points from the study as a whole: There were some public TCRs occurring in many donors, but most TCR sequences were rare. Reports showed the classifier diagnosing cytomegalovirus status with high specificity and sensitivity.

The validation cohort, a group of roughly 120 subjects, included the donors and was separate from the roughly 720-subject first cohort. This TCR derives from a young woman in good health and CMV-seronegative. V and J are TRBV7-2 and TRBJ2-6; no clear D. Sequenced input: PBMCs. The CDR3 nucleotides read TGTGCCAGCAGAGTGACTTCTGGGGCCAACGTCCTGACTTTC. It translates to CASRVTSGANVLTF. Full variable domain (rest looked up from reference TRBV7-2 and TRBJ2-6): GAGVSQSPSNKVTEKGKDVELRCDPISGHTALYWYRQSLGQGLEFLIYFQGNSAPDKSGLPSDRFSAERTGGSVSTLTIQRTQQEDSAVYLCASRVTSGANVLTFGAGSRLTVL.